The present entry profiles one T cell receptor beta chain with its context. The CDR3 spans 17 residues. The germline V gene encodes CDR1 LNHDA and CDR2 SQIVND (reference sequence). Trimming at V came to 4 bases and at J to 5 bases, leaving 11 bases not matched to a gene. This entry is derived from a study of T cell changes during pregnancy in multiple sclerosis. The data were produced by immunoSEQ multiplex PCR, yet TCRdb's version contains in-frame clones alone and is incomplete. The profile shows around 97,000 clones, less than 95% of them singletons. The sample was peripheral blood, taken in the second trimester of pregnancy. This receptor was obtained from a female donor in good health, enrolled as a control in a pregnancy study. This chain links TRBV19 with TRBJ1-5; 10 nucleotides align to TRBD1. CDR3 coding DNA: TGTGCCAGTAGTAGGGGGTGGGGGACAGGGGCGGATCAGCCCCAGCATTTT. As protein: CASSRGWGTGADQPQHF.